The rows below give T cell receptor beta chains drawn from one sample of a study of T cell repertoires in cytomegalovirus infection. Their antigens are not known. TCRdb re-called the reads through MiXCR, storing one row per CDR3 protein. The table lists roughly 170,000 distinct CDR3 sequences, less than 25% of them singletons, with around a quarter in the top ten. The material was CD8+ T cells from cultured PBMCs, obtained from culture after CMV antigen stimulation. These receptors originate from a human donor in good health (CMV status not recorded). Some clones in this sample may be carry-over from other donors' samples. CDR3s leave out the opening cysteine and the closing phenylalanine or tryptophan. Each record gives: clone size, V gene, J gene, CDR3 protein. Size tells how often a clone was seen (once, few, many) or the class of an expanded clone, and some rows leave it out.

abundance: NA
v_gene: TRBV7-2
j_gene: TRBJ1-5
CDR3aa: ASSLGGASNQPQH

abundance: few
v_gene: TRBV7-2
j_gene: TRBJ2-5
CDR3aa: ASSWGGGDQETQY

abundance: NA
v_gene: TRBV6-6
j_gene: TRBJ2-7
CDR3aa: ASSWGGTYEQY

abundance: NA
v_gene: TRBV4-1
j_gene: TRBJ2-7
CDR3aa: ASSQASFAIYEQY

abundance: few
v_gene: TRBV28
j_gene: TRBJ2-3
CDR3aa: ASSPQPDTQY

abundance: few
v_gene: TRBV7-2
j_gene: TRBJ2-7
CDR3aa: ASSLVAPSYEQY

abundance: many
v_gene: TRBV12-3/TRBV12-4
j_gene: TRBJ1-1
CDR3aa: ASSLDRGGTEAF

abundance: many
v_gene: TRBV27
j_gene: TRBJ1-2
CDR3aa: ASSSSGTGFLDYGYT

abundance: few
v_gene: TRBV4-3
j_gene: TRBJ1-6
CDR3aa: ASSQDEGQEYNSPLH

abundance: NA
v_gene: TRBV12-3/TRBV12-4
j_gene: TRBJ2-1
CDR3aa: ASTGSVYSKNNEQF

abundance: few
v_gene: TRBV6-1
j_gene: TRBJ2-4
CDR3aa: ASSEYQGALAKNIQY

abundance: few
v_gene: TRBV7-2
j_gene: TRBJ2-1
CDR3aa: ASSFSTGGAQNEQF

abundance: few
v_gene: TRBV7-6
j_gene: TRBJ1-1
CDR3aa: ASSLGGDSYTEAF

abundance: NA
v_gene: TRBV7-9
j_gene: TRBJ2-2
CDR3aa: ASSWGQGASDTGELF

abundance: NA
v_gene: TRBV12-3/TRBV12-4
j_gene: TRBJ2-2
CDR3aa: ASRVTGGLSGELF

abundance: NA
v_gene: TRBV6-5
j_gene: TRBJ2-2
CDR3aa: ASSYAEAPGELF